These T cell receptor beta chains were read from a single sample in a study of blood T cell repertoires in COVID-19. Sequenced by immunoSEQ multiplex PCR; TCRdb stores in-frame clones only, minus some. The repertoire holds tens of thousands of clones, approximately 85% seen once, with around 30% in the top ten. The sequenced sample consisted of peripheral blood. The receptors stem from an elderly woman with COVID-19, enrolled during active disease. Each CDR3 is given without its conserved first and last residue. The D gene is left open where the match is weak.

>TRBV29-1|TRBJ1-2|TRBD1
SAVTGMRGYT
>TRBV4-1|TRBJ2-5|TRBD1
ASSQDRASGTGFQETQY
>TRBV3-1/TRBV3-2|TRBJ2-1|TRBD1
ASSVPGTGDNEQF
>TRBV5-1|TRBJ2-5|TRBD2
ASSPPIAGGPQYQETQY
>TRBV5-5|TRBJ2-5|TRBD2
ASSPVLAGGKETQY
>TRBV13|TRBJ2-2|TRBD2
ASSLGSGRAYPGELF
>TRBV23-1|TRBJ1-1|TRBD1
ASTPPGQGGAF
>TRBV4-2|TRBJ2-3|-
ASSQSEVTDTQY
>TRBV27|TRBJ1-4|TRBD1
ASSLRTGGSNEKLF
>TRBV14|TRBJ1-2|TRBD1
ASSQGQGDGYT
>TRBV5-1|TRBJ2-1|TRBD2
ASVEGTSAYNEQF
>TRBV5-1|TRBJ2-1|TRBD2
ASSLGTSGRAGEQF
>TRBV28|TRBJ1-5|-
ASRKGVAYNQPQH
>TRBV4-1|TRBJ1-6|-
ASSHGSSPLH
>TRBV5-4|TRBJ2-5|TRBD2
ASSGRVLAGPQETQY
>TRBV5-4|TRBJ1-1|-
ASSFGQENTEAF
>TRBV3-1/TRBV3-2|TRBJ1-6|-
ASSLGLQNSPLH
>TRBV28|TRBJ2-2|-
ASRPTANTGELF
>TRBV25-1|TRBJ1-1|TRBD1
ASSLGQVNTEAF
>TRBV7-9|TRBJ2-1|-
ASSLTGEQF
>TRBV9|TRBJ2-1|TRBD1
ASSVDAGGSYNEQF
>TRBV9|TRBJ2-3|-
ASSVVAGSGTDTQY
>TRBV27|TRBJ1-1|TRBD1
ASSLGTGGMMNTEAF
>TRBV7-6|TRBJ1-4|TRBD1
ASSTGQVDEKLF
>TRBV9|TRBJ2-7|-
ASSIGPPLTYEQY
>TRBV5-4|TRBJ2-5|TRBD2
ASSPRAAGGQETQY
>TRBV27|TRBJ2-7|TRBD1
ASHRTGGYEQY
>TRBV6-6|TRBJ2-7|-
ASRDQLAPGPYEQY